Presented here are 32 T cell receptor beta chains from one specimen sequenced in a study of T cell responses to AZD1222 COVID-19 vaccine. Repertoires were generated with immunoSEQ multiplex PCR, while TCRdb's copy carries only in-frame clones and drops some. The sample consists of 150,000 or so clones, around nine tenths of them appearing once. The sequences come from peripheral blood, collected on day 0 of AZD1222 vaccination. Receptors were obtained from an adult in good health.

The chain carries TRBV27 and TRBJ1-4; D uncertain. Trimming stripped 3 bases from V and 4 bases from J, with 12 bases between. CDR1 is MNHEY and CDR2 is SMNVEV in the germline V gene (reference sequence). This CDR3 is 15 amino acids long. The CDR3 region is CASSLVGSINEKLFF. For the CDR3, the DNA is TGTGCCAGCAGTTTGGTAGGGAGTATTAATGAAAAACTGTTTTTT.

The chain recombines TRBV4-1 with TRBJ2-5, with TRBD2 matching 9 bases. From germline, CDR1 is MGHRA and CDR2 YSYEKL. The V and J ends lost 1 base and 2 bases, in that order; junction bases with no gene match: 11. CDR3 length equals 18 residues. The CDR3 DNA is TGCGCCAGCAGCCAAGGAACAACGGGACTAGCATTTCAAGAGACCCAGTACTTC. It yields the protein CASSQGTTGLAFQETQYF.

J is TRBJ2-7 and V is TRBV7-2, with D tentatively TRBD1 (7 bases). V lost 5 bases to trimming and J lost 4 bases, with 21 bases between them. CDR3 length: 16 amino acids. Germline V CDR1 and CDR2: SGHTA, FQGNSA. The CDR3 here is CASSQAGGGSPYEQYF. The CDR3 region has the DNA TGTGCCAGCAGCCAAGCAGGAGGGGGCTCGCCGTACGAGCAGTACTTC.

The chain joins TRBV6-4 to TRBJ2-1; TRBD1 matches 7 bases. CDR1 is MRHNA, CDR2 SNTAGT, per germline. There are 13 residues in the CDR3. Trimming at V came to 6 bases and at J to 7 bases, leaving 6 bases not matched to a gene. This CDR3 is CASSIDRVNEQFF. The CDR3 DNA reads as TGTGCCAGCAGCATCGACAGGGTGAATGAGCAGTTCTTC.

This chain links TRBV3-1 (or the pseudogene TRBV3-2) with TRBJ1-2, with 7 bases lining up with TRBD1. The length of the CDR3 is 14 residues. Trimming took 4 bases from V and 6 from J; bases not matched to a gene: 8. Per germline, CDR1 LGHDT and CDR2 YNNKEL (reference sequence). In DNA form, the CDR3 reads TGTGCCAGCAGCCTTTCAGGGGGGACGGATGGCTACACCTTC. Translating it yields CASSLSGGTDGYTF.

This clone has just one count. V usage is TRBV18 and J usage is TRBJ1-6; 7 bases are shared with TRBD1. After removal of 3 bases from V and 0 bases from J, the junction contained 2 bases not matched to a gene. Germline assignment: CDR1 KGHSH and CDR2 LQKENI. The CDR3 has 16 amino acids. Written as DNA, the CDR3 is TGTGCCAGCTCACCGACAGGGAGCTCCTATAATTCACCCCTCCACTTT. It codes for CASSPTGSSYNSPLHF.

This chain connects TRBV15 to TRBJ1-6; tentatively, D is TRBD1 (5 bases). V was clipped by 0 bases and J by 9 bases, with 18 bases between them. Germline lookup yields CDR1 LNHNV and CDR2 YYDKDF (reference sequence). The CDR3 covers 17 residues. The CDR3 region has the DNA TGTGCCACCAGCAGAGATTCGCGGCGAGTCAGGGCTTCACCCCTCCACTTT. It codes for CATSRDSRRVRASPLHF.

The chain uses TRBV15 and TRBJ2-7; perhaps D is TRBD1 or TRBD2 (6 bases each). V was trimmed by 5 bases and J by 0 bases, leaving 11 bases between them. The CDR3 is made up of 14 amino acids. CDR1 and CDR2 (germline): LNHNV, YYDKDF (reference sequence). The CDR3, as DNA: TGTGCCACCAGCCGGGGGCTACTCTCCTACGAGCAGTACTTC. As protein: CATSRGLLSYEQYF.

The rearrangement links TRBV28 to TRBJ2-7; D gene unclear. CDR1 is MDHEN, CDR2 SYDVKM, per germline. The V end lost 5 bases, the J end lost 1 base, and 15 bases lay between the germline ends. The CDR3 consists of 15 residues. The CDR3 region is CASSQNPGTSYEQYF. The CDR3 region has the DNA TGTGCCAGCAGTCAAAACCCAGGTACATCCTACGAGCAGTACTTC.

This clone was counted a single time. The CDR3 sequence is CASSLTPPAGGWNTEAFF. The CDR3 DNA reads TGTGCCAGCAGTTTAACCCCCCCCGCAGGGGGCTGGAACACTGAAGCTTTCTTT. This chain joins TRBV27 and TRBJ1-1; 8 bases are a match to TRBD1. From germline, CDR1 is MNHEY and CDR2 SMNVEV (reference sequence). V was pared by 2 bases and J by 1 base, with 12 bases of the junction left unmatched. The CDR3 covers 18 residues.

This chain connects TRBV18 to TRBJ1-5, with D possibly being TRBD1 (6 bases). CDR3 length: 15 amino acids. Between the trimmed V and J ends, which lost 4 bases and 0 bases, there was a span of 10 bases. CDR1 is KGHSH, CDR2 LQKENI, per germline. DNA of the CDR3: TGTGCCAGCTCACGCGGACAGACTAGCAATCAGCCCCAGCATTTT. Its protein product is CASSRGQTSNQPQHF.

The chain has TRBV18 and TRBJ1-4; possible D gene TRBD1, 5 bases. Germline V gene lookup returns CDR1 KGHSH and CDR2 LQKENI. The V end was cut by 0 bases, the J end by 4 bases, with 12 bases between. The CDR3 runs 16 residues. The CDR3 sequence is CASSPPDRGYNEKLFF. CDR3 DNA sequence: TGTGCCAGCTCACCACCGGACCGGGGCTATAATGAAAAACTGTTTTTT.

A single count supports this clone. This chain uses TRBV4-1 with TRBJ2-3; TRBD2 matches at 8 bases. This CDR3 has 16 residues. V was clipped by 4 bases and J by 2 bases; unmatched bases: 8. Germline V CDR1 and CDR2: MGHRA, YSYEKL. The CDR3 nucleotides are TGCGCCAGCAGCCTTAGCGGGAACCCCCTCACAGATACGCAGTATTTT. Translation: CASSLSGNPLTDTQYF.

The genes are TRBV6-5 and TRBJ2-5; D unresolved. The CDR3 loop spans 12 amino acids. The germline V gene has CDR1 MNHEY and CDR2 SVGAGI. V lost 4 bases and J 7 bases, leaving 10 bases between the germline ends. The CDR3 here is CASSSPTATQYF. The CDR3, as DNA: TGTGCCAGCAGTTCTCCTACGGCGACCCAGTACTTC.

In nucleotides, the CDR3 is TGTGCCAGCAGCTTAGTAGGGACAGAAACCTCCTACAATGAGCAGTTCTTC. Its protein product is CASSLVGTETSYNEQFF. The chain is built from TRBV7-2 and TRBJ2-1; the match to TRBD1 covers 7 bases. The CDR3 contains 17 residues. Germline loops: CDR1 SGHTA, CDR2 FQGNSA. Trimming at V came to 1 base and at J to 0 bases, leaving 6 bases not matched to a gene. The entire variable domain, with the rest obtained from reference TRBV7-2 and TRBJ2-1, is as follows: GAGVSQSPSNKVTEKGKDVELRCDPISGHTALYWYRQSLGQGLEFLIYFQGNSAPDKSGLPSDRFSAERTGGSVSTLTIQRTQQEDSAVYLCASSLVGTETSYNEQFFGPGTRLTVL.

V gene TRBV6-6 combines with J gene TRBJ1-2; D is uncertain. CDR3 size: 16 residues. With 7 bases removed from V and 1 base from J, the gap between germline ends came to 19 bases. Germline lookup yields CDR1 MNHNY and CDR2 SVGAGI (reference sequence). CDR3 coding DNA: TGTGCCAGCACACCAAACCCGTCGGTGTATAACTATGGCTACACCTTC. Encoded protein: CASTPNPSVYNYGYTF.

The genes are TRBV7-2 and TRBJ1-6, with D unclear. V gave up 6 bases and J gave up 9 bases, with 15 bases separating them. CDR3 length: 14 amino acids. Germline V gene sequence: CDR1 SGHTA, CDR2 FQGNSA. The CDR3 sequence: CASSREGLLSPLHF. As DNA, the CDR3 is TGTGCCAGCAGTAGGGAGGGTTTGCTTTCACCCCTCCACTTT.

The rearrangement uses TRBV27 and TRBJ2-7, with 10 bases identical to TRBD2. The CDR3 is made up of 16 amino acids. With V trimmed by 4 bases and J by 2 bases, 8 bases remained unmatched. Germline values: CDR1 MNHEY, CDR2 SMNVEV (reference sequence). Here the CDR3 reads CASSSRQLAGTYEQYF. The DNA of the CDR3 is TGTGCCAGCAGTTCCCGCCAACTAGCGGGGACCTACGAGCAGTACTTC.

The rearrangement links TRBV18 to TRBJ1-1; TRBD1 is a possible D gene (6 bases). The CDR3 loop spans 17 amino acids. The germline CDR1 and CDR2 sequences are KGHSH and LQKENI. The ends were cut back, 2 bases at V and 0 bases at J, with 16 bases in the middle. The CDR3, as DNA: TGTGCCAGCTCACCAACGGGGATGACAGGATTGAACACTGAAGCTTTCTTT. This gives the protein CASSPTGMTGLNTEAFF. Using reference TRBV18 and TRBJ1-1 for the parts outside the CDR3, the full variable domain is NAGVMQNPRHLVRRRGQEARLRCSPMKGHSHVYWYRQLPEEGLKFMVYLQKENIIDESGMPKERFSAEFPKEGPSILRIQQVVRGDSAAYFCASSPTGMTGLNTEAFFGQGTRLTVV.

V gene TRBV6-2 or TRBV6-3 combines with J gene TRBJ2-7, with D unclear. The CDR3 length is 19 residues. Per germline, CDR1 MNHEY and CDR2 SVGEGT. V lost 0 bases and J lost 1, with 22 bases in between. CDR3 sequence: CASSYSPVNAKGPSYEQYF. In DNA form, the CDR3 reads TGTGCCAGCAGTTACTCGCCCGTGAACGCGAAAGGGCCATCCTACGAGCAGTACTTC.

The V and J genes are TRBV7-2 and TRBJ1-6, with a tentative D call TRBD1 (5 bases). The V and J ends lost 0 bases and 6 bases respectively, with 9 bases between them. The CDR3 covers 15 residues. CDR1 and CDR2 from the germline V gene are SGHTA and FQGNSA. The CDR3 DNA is TGTGCCAGCAGCTTAGCGTTGGGGACTAATTCACCCCTCCACTTT. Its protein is CASSLALGTNSPLHF.

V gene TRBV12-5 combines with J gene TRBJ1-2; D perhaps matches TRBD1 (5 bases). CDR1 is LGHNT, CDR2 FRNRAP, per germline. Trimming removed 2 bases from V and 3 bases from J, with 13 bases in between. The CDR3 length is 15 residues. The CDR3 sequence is CASGLPRQGDYGYTF. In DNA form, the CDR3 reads TGTGCTAGTGGTTTGCCGCGCCAGGGAGACTATGGCTACACCTTC.

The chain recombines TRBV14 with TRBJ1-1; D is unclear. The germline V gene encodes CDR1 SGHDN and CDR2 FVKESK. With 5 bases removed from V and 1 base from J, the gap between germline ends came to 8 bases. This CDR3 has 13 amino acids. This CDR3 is CASSYTENTEAFF. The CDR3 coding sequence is TGTGCCAGCAGCTACACAGAGAACACTGAAGCTTTCTTT.

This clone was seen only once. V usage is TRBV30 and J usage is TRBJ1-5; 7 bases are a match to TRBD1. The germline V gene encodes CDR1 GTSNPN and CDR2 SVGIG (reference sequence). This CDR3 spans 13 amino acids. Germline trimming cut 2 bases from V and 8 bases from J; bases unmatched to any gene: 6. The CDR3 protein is CAWSTGVKEPQHF. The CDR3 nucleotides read TGTGCCTGGAGTACAGGGGTAAAAGAGCCCCAGCATTTT. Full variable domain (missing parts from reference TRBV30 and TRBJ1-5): SQTIHQWPATLVQPVGSPLSLECTVEGTSNPNLYWYRQAAGRGLQLLFYSVGIGQISSEVPQNLSASRPQDRQFILSSKKLLLSDSGFYLCAWSTGVKEPQHFGDGTRLSIL.

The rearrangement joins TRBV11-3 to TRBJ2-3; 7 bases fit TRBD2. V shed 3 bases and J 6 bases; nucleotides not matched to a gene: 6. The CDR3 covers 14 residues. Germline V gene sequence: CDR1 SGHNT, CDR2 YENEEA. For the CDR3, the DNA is TGTGCCAGCAGCTTCCGTACTAGCGTCGATACGCAGTATTTT. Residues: CASSFRTSVDTQYF.

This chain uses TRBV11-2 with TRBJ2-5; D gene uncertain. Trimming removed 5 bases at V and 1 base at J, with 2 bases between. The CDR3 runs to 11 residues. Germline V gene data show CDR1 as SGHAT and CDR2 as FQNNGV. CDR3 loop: CASSIQETQYF. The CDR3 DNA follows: TGTGCCAGCAGCATCCAAGAGACCCAGTACTTC.

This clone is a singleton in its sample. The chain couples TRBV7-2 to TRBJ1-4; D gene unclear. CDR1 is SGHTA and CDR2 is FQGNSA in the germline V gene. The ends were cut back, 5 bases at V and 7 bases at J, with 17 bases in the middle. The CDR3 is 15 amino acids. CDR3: CASSRPQSGREKLFF. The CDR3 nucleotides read TGTGCCAGCAGCCGCCCCCAGAGCGGTCGTGAAAAACTGTTTTTT.

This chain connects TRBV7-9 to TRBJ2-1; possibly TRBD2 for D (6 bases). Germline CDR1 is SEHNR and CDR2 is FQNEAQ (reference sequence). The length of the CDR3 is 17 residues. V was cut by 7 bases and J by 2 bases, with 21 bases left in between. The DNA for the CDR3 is TGTGCCAGCATACCCGGGTGGGGCGGGGAAACCTACAATGAGCAGTTCTTC. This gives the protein CASIPGWGGETYNEQFF. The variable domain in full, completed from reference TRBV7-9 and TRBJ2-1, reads DTGVSQNPRHKITKRGQNVTFRCDPISEHNRLYWYRQTLGQGPEFLTYFQNEAQLEKSRLLSDRFSAERPKGSFSTLEIQRTEQGDSAMYLCASIPGWGGETYNEQFFGPGTRLTVL.

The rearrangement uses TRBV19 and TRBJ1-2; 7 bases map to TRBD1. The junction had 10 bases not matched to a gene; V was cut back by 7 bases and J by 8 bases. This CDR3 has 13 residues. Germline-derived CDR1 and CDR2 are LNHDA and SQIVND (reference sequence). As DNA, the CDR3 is TGTGCCAGTAAAAGTGAGGGGGCGAAAGGCTACACCTTC. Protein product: CASKSEGAKGYTF.

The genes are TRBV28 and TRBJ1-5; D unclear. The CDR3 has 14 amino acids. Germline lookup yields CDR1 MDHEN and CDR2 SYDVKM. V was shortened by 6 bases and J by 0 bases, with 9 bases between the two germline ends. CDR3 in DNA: TGTGCCAGCAGCCTGTTTTATAGCAATCAGCCCCAGCATTTT. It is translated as CASSLFYSNQPQHF.

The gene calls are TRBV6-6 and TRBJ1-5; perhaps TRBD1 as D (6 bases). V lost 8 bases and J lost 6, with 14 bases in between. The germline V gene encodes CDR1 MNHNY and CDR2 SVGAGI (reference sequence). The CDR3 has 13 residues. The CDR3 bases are TGTGCCAGCCTGTGGGGGGCCCGTCAGCCCCAGCATTTT. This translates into CASLWGARQPQHF.

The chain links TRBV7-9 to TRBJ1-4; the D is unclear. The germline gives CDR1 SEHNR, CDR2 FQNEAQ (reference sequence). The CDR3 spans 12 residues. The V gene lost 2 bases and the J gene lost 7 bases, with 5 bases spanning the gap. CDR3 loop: CASSLSVEKLFF. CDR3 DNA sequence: TGTGCCAGCAGCTTATCCGTTGAAAAACTGTTTTTT.